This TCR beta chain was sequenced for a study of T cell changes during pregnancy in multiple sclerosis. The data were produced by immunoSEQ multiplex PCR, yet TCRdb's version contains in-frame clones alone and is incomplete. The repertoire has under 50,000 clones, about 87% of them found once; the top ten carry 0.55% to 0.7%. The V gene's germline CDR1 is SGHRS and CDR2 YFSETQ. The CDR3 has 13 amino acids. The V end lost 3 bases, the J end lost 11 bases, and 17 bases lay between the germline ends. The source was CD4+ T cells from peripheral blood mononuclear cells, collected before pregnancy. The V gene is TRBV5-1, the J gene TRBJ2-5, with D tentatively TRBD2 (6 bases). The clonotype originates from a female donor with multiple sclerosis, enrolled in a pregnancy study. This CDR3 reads CASSSRESREQYF. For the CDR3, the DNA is TGCGCCAGCAGCTCCCGGGAGTCCCGGGAGCAGTACTTC.